One sample yielded the 6 T cell receptor beta chains listed below, sequenced in a study of blood T cell repertoires in COVID-19. Produced via immunoSEQ multiplex PCR; TCRdb's table is partial and in-frame only. The sample contains approximately 290,000 clones, 80% to 90% of which appear only once. Material: PBMCs or T cells enriched from blood (not recorded which). The receptors were sampled from a woman aged 25-40 years who had recovered from COVID-19.

This chain links TRBV27 with TRBJ1-1; no clear D gene. Germline loops: CDR1 MNHEY, CDR2 SMNVEV (reference sequence). The CDR3 length is 13 residues. The germline V and J ends were trimmed by 1 base and 7 bases, with 10 bases remaining between them. The CDR3 DNA sequence: TGTGCCAGCAGTTTATTAGAGGGCAGTGAAGCTTTCTTT. Protein product: CASSLLEGSEAFF.

V gene TRBV7-9 combines with J gene TRBJ2-5; D might be TRBD2 (5 bases). Germline CDR1 reads SEHNR; CDR2 reads FQNEAQ (reference sequence). The CDR3 is 14 residues long. Trimming removed 2 bases from V and 1 base from J, with 8 bases in between. DNA for the CDR3: TGTGCCAGCAGCTTAACCGGGATCCAAGAGACCCAGTACTTC. Translating it yields CASSLTGIQETQYF. Supplemented by reference TRBV7-9 and TRBJ2-5, the full variable domain reads DTGVSQNPRHKITKRGQNVTFRCDPISEHNRLYWYRQTLGQGPEFLTYFQNEAQLEKSRLLSDRFSAERPKGSFSTLEIQRTEQGDSAMYLCASSLTGIQETQYFGPGTRLLVL.

This sequence joins TRBV27 and TRBJ2-5, with D possibly TRBD2 on 6 matching bases. Germline V gene sequence: CDR1 MNHEY, CDR2 SMNVEV (reference sequence). The CDR3 is made up of 15 amino acids. V was cut by 0 bases and J by 2 bases, with 10 bases left in between. Here the CDR3 DNA reads TGTGCCAGCAGTTTATCGCGGGGAAATCAAGAGACCCAGTACTTC. Encoded protein: CASSLSRGNQETQYF.

The CDR3 sequence: CASSPTYRTNGNYGYTF. As DNA, the CDR3 is TGTGCCAGCAGCCCCACATATCGAACTAACGGTAACTATGGCTACACCTTC. The V and J genes are TRBV7-9 and TRBJ1-2, with no clear D. CDR3 length: 17 residues. The V and J ends lost 5 bases and 1 base respectively, with 20 bases between them. Germline lookup yields CDR1 SEHNR and CDR2 FQNEAQ (reference sequence).

The V and J genes are TRBV11-2 and TRBJ2-7, with 8 bases matching TRBD1. Germline V gene sequence: CDR1 SGHAT, CDR2 FQNNGV. V lost 8 bases to trimming and J lost 2 bases; unmatched junction nucleotides: 11. This CDR3 contains 15 residues. CDR3: CASESLRDRTYEQYF. Written as DNA, the CDR3 is TGTGCCAGCGAAAGTCTCCGGGACAGGACCTACGAGCAGTACTTC.

This clone was found once. The J gene is TRBJ2-1, the V gene TRBV28, with 15 bases identical to TRBD2. Per the germline V gene, CDR1 is MDHEN and CDR2 is SYDVKM. The CDR3 has 15 amino acids. The V and J ends lost 5 bases and 9 bases, in that order; junction bases with no gene match: 5. The CDR3 nucleotides read TGTGCCAGCAGTCCCGGGACTAGCGGGAGGAGTGAGCAGTTCTTC. It yields the protein CASSPGTSGRSEQFF.